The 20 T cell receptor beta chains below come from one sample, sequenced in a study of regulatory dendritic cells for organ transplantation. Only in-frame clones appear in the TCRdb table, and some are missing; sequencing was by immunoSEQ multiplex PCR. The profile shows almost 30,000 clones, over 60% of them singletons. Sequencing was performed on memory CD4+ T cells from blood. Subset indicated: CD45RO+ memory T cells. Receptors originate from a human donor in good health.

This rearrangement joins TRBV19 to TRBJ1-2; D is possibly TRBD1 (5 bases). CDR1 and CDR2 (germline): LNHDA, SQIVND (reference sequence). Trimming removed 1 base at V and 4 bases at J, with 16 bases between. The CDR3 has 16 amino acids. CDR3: CASSIANEEGPYGYTF. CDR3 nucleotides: TGTGCCAGTAGTATAGCTAACGAGGAGGGGCCCTATGGCTACACCTTC.

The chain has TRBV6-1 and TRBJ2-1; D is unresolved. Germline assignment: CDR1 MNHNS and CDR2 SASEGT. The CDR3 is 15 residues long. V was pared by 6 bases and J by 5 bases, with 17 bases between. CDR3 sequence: CASSNRRVGHNEQFF. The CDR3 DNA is TGTGCCAGCAGCAACCGCCGGGTAGGACACAATGAGCAGTTCTTC.

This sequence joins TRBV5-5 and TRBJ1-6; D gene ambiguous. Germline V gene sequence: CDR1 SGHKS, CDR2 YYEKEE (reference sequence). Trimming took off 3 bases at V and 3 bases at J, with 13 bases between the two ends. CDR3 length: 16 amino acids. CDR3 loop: CASSSQEGRYNSPLHF. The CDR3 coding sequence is TGTGCCAGCAGCTCCCAGGAAGGGCGCTATAATTCACCCCTCCACTTT.

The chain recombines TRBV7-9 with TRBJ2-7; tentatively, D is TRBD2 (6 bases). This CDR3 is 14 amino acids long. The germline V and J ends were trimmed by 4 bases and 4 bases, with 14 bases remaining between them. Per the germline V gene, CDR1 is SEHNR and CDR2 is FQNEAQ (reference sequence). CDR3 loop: CASSYRDSHYEQYF. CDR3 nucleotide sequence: TGTGCCAGCAGCTACCGGGACTCCCATTACGAGCAGTACTTC.

Here the CDR3 reads CASSLGLAVYNEQFF. Here the CDR3 DNA reads TGTGCCAGCAGCCTGGGACTAGCGGTCTACAATGAGCAGTTCTTC. The rearrangement links TRBV5-5 to TRBJ2-1; 11 bases are a match to TRBD2. The V gene's germline CDR1 is SGHKS and CDR2 YYEKEE (reference sequence). The CDR3 length is 15 residues. Trimming at V came to 4 bases and at J to 3 bases, leaving 3 bases not matched to a gene.

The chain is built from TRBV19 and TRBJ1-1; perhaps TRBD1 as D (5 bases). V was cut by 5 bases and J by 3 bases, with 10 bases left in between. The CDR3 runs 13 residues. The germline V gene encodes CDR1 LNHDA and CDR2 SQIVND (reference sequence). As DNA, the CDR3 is TGTGCCAGTAGTTTCATGGGGGACACTGAAGCTTTCTTT. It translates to CASSFMGDTEAFF.

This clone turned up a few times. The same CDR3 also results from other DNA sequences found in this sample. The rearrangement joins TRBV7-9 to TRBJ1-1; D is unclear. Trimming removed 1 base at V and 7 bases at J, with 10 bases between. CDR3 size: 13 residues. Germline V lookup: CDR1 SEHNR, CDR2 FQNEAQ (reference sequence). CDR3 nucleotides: TGTGCCAGCAGCTTAGGGTCGACTGGTGAAGCTTTCTTT. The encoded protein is CASSLGSTGEAFF.

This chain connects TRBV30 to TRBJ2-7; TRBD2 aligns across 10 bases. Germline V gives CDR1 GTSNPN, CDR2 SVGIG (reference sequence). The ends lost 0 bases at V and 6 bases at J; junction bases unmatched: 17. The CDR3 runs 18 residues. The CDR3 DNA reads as TGTGCCTGGAGTGTATGGTGGCTAGCGGGAGATATCCCCCCCGAGCAGTACTTC. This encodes CAWSVWWLAGDIPPEQYF.

CDR3 DNA: TGTGCCTGGAGCGTACTCAGGGGGAAAGATGAAAAACTGTTTTTT. Translating gives CAWSVLRGKDEKLFF. V usage is TRBV30 and J usage is TRBJ1-4; 7 bases fit TRBD1. The V and J ends lost 3 bases and 6 bases, in that order; junction bases with no gene match: 10. The germline V gene has CDR1 GTSNPN and CDR2 SVGIG (reference sequence). The CDR3 totals 15 residues.

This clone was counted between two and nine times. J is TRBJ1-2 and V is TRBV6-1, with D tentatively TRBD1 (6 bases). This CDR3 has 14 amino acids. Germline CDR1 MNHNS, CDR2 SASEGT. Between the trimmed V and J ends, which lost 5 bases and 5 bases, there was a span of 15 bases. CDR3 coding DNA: TGTGCCAGCAGTCCCCTCGGGACACCATATGGCTACACCTTC. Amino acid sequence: CASSPLGTPYGYTF.

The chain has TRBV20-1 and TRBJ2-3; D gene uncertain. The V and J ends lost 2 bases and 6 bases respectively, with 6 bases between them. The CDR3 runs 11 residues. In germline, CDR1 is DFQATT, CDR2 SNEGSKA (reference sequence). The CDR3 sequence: CSARSDDTQYF. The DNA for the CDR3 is TGCAGTGCTAGATCCGACGATACGCAGTATTTT.

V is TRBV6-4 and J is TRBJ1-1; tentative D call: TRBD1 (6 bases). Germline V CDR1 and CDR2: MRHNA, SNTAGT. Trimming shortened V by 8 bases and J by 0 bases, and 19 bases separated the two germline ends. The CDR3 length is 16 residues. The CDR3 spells CASSLVGGAMNTEAFF. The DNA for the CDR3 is TGTGCCAGCTCTCTAGTCGGGGGCGCGATGAACACTGAAGCTTTCTTT.

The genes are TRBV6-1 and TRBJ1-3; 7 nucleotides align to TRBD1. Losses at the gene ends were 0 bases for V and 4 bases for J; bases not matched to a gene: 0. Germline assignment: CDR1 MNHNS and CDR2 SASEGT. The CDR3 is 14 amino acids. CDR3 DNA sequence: TGTGCCAGCAGTGAAGCGACAGGGGGAAACACCATATATTTT. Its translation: CASSEATGGNTIYF.

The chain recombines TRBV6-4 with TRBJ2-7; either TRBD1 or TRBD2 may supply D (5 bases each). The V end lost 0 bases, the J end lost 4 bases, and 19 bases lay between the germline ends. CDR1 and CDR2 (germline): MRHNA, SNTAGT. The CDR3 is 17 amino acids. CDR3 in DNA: TGTGCCAGCAGTGACTCGAGGCTCAGGGAGAGTTCTTACGAGCAGTACTTC. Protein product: CASSDSRLRESSYEQYF.

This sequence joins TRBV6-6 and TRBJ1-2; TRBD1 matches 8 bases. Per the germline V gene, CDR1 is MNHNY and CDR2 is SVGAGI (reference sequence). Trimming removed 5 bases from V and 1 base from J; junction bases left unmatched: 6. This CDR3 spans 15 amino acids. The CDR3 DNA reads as TGTGCCAGCAGTCCACAGGGGGACTTTAACTATGGCTACACCTTC. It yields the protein CASSPQGDFNYGYTF.

The CDR3 DNA follows: TGCAGCGTTAGCGGCAGGGGGGCTTTGATTGACTATGGCTACACCTTC. This codes for CSVSGRGALIDYGYTF. The chain recombines TRBV29-1 with TRBJ1-2; 7 bases map to TRBD1. The CDR3 is 16 amino acids. Germline lookup yields CDR1 SQVTM and CDR2 ANQGSEA. With V trimmed by 5 bases and J by 3 bases, 15 bases remained unmatched.

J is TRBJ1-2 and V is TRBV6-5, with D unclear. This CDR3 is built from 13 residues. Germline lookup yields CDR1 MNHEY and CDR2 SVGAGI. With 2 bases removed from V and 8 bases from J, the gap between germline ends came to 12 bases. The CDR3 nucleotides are TGTGCCAGCAGTTACGAGGCGGGGAGCGGCTACACCTTC. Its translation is CASSYEAGSGYTF.

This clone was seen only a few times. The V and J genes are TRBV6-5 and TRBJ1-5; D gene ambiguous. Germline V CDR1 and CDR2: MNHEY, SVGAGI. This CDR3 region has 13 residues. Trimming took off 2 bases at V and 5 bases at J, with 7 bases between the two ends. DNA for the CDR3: TGTGCCAGCAGTTACGGCGAGGATCAGCCCCAGCATTTT. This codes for CASSYGEDQPQHF.

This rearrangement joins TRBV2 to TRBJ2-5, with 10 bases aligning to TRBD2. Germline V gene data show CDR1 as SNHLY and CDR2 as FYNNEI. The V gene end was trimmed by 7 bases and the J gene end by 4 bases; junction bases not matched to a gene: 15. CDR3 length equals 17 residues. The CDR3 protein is CASTTLGGLAYPETQYF. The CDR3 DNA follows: TGTGCCAGCACCACCCTGGGGGGACTAGCGTATCCAGAGACCCAGTACTTC. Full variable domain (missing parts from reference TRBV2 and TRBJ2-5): EPEVTQTPSHQVTQMGQEVILRCVPISNHLYFYWYRQILGQKVEFLVSFYNNEISEKSEIFDDQFSVERPDGSNFTLKIRSTKLEDSAMYFCASTTLGGLAYPETQYFGPGTRLLVL.

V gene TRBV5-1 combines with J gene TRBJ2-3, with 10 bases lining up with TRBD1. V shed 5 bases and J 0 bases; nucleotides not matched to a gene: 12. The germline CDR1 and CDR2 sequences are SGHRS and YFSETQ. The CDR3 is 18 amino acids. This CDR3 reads CASRTGGAPITSTDTQYF. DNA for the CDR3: TGCGCCAGCAGGACAGGGGGCGCCCCAATTACTAGCACAGATACGCAGTATTTT. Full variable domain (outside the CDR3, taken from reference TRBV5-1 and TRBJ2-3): KAGVTQTPRYLIKTRGQQVTLSCSPISGHRSVSWYQQTPGQGLQFLFEYFSETQRNKGNFPGRFSGRQFSNSRSEMNVSTLELGDSALYLCASRTGGAPITSTDTQYFGPGTRLTVL.